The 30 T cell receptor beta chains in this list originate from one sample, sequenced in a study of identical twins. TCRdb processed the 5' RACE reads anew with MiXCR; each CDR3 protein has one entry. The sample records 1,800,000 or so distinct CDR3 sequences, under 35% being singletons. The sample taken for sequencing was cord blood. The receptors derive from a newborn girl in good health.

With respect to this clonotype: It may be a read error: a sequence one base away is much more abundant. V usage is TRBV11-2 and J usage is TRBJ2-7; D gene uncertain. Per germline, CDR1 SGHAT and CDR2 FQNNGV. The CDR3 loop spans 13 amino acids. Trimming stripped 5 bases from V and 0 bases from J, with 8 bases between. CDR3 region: CASSQTLSYEQYF. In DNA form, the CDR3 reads TGTGCCAGCAGCCAAACCCTCTCCTACGAGCAGTACTTC.

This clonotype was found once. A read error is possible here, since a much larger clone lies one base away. CDR3 nucleotides: TGCGCCAGCAGCCCTACAGGGTTTTCAGGAAACGAGCAGTACTTC. Its translation: CASSPTGFSGNEQYF. The chain employs TRBV5-1 and TRBJ2-7, with a tentative D call TRBD1 (6 bases). The length of the CDR3 is 15 residues. V was shortened by 4 bases and J by 5 bases, with 19 bases between the two germline ends. CDR1 and CDR2 from the germline V gene are SGHRS and YFSETQ.

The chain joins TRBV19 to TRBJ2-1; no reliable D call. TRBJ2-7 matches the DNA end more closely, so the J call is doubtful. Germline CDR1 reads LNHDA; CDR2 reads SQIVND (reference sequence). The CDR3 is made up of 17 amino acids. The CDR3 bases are TGTGCCAGTAGTTTCCTGGTGACGTTGAGCTCCTACAATGAGCAGTACTTC. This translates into CASSFLVTLSSYNEQYF.

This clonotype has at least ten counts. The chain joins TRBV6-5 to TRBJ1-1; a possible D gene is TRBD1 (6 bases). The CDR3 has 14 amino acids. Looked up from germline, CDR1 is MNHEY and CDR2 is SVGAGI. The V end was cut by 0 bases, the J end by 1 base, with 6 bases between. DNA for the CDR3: TGTGCCAGCAGTTACTCGACAGGGAACACTGAAGCTTTCTTT. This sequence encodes CASSYSTGNTEAFF.

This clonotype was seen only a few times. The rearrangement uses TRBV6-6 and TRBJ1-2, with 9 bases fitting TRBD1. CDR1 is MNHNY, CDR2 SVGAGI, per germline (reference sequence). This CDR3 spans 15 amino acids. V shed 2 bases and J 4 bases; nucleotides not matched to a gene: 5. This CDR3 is CASSYDGTGLYGYTF. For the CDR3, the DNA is TGTGCCAGCAGTTACGATGGGACAGGGCTCTATGGCTACACCTTC.

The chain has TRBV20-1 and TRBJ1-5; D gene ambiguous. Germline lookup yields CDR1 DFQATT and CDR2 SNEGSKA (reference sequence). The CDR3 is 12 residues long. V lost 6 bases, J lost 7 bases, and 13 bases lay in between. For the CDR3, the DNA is TGCAGTGCGCGACAAACCTTCCAGCCCCAGCATTTT. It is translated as CSARQTFQPQHF.

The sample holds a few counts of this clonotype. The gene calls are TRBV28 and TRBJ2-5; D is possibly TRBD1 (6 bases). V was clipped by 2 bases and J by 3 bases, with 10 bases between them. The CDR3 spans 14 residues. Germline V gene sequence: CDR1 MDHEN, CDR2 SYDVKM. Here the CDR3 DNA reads TGTGCCAGCAGTTTAGGGGGCAAAAAAGAGACCCAGTACTTC. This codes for CASSLGGKKETQYF.

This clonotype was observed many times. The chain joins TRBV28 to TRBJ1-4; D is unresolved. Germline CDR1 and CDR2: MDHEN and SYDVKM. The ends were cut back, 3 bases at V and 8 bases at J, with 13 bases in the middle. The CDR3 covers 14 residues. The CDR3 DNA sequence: TGTGCCAGCAGTTTTAGGCTCCTCCCCGAAAAACTGTTTTTT. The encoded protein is CASSFRLLPEKLFF.

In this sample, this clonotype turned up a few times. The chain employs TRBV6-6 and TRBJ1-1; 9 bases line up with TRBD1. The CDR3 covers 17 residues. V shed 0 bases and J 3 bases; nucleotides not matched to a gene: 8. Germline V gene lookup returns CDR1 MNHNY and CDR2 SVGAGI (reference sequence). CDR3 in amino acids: CASSYSQGARSDTEAFF. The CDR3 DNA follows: TGTGCCAGCAGTTACTCACAGGGGGCGCGGTCGGACACTGAAGCTTTCTTT.

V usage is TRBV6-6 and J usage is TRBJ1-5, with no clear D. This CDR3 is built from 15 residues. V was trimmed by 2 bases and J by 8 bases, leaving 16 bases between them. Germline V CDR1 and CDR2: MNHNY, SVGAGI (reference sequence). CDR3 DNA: TGTGCCAGCAGTTACAAAATCCCACTCGTGGAGCCCCAGCATTTT. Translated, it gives CASSYKIPLVEPQHF.

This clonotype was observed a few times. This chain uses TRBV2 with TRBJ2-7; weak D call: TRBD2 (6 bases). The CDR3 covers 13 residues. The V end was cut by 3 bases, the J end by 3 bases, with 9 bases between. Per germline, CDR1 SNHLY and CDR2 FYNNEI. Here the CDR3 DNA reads TGTGCCAGCAGTGAGGAGGGGAGCTACGAGCAGTACTTC. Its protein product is CASSEEGSYEQYF.

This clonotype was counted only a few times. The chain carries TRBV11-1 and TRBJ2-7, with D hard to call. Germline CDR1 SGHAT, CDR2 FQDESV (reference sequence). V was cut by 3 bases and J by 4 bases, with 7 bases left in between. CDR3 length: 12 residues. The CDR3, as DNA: TGTGCCAGCAGCTTCAATGCTTACGAGCAGTACTTC. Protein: CASSFNAYEQYF. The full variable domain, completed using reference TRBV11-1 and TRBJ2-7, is EAEVAQSPRYKITEKSQAVAFWCDPISGHATLYWYRQILGQGPELLVQFQDESVVDDSQLPKDRFSAERLKGVDSTLKIQPAELGDSAMYLCASSFNAYEQYFGPGTRLTVT.

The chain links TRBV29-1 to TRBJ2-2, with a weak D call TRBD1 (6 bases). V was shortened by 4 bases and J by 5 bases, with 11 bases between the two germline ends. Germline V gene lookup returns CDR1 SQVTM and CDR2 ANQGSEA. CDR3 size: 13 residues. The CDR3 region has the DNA TGCAGCGTTGCTCTAGGACAGACCGGGGAGCTGTTTTTT. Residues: CSVALGQTGELFF.

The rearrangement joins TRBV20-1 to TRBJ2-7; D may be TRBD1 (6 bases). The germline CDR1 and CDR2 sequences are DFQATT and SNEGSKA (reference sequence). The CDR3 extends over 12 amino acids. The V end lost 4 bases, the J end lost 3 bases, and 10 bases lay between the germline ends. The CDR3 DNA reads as TGCAGTGCTAAGACAGGACACTACGAGCAGTACTTC. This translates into CSAKTGHYEQYF.

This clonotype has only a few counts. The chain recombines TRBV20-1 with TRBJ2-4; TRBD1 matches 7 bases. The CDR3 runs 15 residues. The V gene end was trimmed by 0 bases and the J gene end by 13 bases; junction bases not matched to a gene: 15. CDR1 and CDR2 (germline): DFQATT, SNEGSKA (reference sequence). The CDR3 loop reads CSARDQGGGSWEQYF. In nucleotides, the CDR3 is TGCAGTGCTAGAGATCAAGGGGGCGGTTCGTGGGAGCAGTACTTC.

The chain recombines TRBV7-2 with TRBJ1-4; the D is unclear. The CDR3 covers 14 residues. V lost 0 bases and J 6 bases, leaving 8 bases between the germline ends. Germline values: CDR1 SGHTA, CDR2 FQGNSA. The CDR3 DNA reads TGTGCCAGCAGCTTAGCAGGGCTCGATGAAAAACTGTTTTTT. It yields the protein CASSLAGLDEKLFF.

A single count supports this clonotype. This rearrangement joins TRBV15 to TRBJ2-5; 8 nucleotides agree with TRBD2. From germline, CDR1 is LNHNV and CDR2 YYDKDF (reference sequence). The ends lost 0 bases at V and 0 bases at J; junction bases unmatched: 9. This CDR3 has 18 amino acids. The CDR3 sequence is CATSRDVGLAPDQETQYF. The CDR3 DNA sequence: TGTGCCACCAGCAGAGATGTAGGACTAGCACCAGACCAAGAGACCCAGTACTTC.

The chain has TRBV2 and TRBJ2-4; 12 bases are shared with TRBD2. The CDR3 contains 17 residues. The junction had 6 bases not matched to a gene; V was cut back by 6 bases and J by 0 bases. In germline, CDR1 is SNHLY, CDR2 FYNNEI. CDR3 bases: TGTGCCAGCAGCCCTAGCGGGAGGGCCCTAGCCAAAAACATTCAGTACTTC. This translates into CASSPSGRALAKNIQYF.

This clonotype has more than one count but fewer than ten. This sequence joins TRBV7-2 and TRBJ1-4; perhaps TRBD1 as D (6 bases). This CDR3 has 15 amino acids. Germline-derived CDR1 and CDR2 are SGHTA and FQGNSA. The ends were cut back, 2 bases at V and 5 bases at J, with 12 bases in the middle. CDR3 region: CASSLNRVPNEKLFF. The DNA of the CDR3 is TGTGCCAGCAGCTTAAACAGGGTGCCGAATGAAAAACTGTTTTTT.

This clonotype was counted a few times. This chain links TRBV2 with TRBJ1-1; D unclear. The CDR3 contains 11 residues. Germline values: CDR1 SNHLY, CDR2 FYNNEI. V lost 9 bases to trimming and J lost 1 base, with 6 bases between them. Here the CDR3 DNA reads TGTGCCAGTGCACCGAACACTGAAGCTTTCTTT. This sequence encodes CASAPNTEAFF. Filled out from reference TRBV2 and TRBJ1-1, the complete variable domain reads EPEVTQTPSHQVTQMGQEVILRCVPISNHLYFYWYRQILGQKVEFLVSFYNNEISEKSEIFDDQFSVERPDGSNFTLKIRSTKLEDSAMYFCASAPNTEAFFGQGTRLTVV.

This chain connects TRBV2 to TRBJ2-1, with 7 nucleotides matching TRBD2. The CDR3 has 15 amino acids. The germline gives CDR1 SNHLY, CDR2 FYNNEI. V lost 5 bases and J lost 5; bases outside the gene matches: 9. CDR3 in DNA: TGTGCCAGCAGTTTGTGGGAGGGCGGGAACAATGAGCAGTTCTTC. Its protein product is CASSLWEGGNNEQFF.

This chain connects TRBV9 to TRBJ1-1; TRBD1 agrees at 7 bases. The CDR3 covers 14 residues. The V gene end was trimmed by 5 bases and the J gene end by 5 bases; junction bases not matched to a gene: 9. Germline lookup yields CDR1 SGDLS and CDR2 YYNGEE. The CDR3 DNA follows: TGTGCCAGCAGGGCCGGTGTCAGGGGGACTGAAGCTTTCTTT. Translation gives CASRAGVRGTEAFF. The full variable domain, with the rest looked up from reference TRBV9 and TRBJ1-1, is DSGVTQTPKHLITATGQRVTLRCSPRSGDLSVYWYQQSLDQGLQFLIQYYNGEERAKGNILERFSAQQFPDLHSELNLSSLELGDSALYFCASRAGVRGTEAFFGQGTRLTVV.

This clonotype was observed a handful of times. In DNA form, the CDR3 reads TGTGCCATCAGTGACCCGAGGGGGCGGAACTATGGCTACACCTTC. It codes for CAISDPRGRNYGYTF. V and J are TRBV10-3 and TRBJ1-2; 7 bases align to TRBD1. The ends lost 3 bases at V and 2 bases at J; junction bases unmatched: 6. The CDR3 has 15 amino acids. Germline V lookup: CDR1 ENHRY, CDR2 SYGVKD.

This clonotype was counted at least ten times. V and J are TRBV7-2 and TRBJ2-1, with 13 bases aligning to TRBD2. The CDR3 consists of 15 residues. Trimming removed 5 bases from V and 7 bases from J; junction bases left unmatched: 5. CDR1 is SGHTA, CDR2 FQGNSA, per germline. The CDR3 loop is CASSTGLAGVNEQFF. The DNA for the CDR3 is TGTGCCAGCAGCACCGGACTAGCGGGAGTTAATGAGCAGTTCTTC.

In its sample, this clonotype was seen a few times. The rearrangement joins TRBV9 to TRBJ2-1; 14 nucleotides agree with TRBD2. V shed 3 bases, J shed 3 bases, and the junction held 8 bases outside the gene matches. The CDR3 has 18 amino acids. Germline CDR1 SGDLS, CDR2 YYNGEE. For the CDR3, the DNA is TGTGCCAGCAGCGAGGGACTAGCGGGAGTAGGTGGCTACAATGAGCAGTTCTTC. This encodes CASSEGLAGVGGYNEQFF.

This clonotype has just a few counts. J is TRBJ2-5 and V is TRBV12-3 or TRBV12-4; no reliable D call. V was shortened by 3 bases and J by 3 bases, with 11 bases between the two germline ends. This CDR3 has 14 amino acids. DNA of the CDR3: TGTGCCAGCAGTTTGATGAGGAGCAAAGAGACCCAGTACTTC. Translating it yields CASSLMRSKETQYF.

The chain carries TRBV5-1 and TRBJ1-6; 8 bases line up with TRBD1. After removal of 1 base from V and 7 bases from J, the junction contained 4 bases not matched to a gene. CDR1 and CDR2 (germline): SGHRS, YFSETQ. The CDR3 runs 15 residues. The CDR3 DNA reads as TGCGCCAGCAGCTTGAGGGCAGGGGGCAATTCACCCCTCCACTTT. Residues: CASSLRAGGNSPLHF.

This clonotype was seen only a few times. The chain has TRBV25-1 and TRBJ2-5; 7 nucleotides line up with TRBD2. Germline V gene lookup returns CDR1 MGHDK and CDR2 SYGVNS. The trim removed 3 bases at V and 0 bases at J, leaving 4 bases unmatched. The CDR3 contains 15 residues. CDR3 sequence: CASSEGGGYQETQYF. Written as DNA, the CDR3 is TGTGCCAGCAGTGAGGGGGGGGGATACCAAGAGACCCAGTACTTC.

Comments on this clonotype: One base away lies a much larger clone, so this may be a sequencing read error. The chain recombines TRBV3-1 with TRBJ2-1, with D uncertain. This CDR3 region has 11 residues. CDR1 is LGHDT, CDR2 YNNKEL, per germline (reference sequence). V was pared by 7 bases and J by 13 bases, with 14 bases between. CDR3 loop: CASMLLETQFF. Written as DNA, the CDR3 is TGTGCCAGCATGTTATTGGAGACCCAGTTCTTC.

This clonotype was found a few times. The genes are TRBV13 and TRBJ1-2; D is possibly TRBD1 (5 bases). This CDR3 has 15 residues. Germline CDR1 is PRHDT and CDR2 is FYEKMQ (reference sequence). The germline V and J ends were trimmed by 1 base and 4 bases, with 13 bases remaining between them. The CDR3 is CASSLAGSSSYGYTF. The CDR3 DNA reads TGTGCCAGCAGCTTAGCAGGGTCATCCTCCTATGGCTACACCTTC.